Below are 28 T cell receptor beta chains sequenced from a single sample in a study of OX40 agonist ivuxolimab in advanced cancers. The repertoire was sequenced with immunoSEQ multiplex PCR; TCRdb's copy has only in-frame clones and lacks some. The sample has approximately 96,000 clones; less than 95% are singletons. Sequenced material: CD4+ or CD8+ T cells sorted from blood, taken in a trial of the OX40 agonist ivuxolimab. These receptors all stem from an adult with an advanced solid tumor such as melanoma, head and neck, liver or kidney cancer.

This chain uses TRBV7-2 with TRBJ2-3; a weak D match, TRBD2 (6 bases). The V gene lost 1 base and the J gene lost 5 bases, with 16 bases spanning the gap. CDR3 length: 16 amino acids. Germline CDR1 reads SGHTA; CDR2 reads FQGNSA. CDR3 region: CASSLGSVGGVDTQYF. The CDR3 coding sequence is TGTGCCAGCAGCTTAGGGTCGGTGGGAGGTGTAGATACGCAGTATTTT. Complete variable domain (other parts from reference TRBV7-2 and TRBJ2-3): GAGVSQSPSNKVTEKGKDVELRCDPISGHTALYWYRQSLGQGLEFLIYFQGNSAPDKSGLPSDRFSAERTGGSVSTLTIQRTQQEDSAVYLCASSLGSVGGVDTQYFGPGTRLTVL.

The chain uses TRBV7-2 and TRBJ2-1; 8 bases match TRBD2. V gave up 3 bases and J gave up 0 bases; unmatched junction bases: 1. The CDR3 length is 15 residues. Germline lookup yields CDR1 SGHTA and CDR2 FQGNSA. In DNA form, the CDR3 reads TGTGCCAGCAGCTTGGGGACTAGCTCCTACAATGAGCAGTTCTTC. Translating it yields CASSLGTSSYNEQFF.

The chain is built from TRBV30 and TRBJ1-2; TRBD1 matches at 7 bases. CDR1 and CDR2 from the germline V gene are GTSNPN and SVGIG (reference sequence). After removal of 4 bases from V and 1 base from J, the junction contained 6 bases not matched to a gene. CDR3 length equals 14 residues. The CDR3, as DNA: TGTGCCTGGACCCAAGACAGGGTTAACTATGGCTACACCTTC. As protein: CAWTQDRVNYGYTF.

CDR3 DNA sequence: TGTGCCAGCAGTTTATTCGGGACAGGGCTTTACGAGCAGTACTTC. It is translated as CASSLFGTGLYEQYF. The V call is TRBV27, the J call TRBJ2-7; 9 bases fit TRBD1. With 1 base clipped from V and 4 bases from J, the junction kept 5 bases outside the gene matches. CDR3 length: 15 amino acids. From germline, CDR1 is MNHEY and CDR2 SMNVEV (reference sequence).

V and J are TRBV6-5 and TRBJ2-1; 9 positions agree with TRBD2. This CDR3 is 15 amino acids long. Trimming removed 5 bases from V and 7 bases from J; junction bases left unmatched: 9. Germline CDR1 MNHEY, CDR2 SVGAGI. In nucleotides, the CDR3 is TGTGCCAGCAGTCGTAGCGGGAGAGGTACGAATGAGCAGTTCTTC. It codes for CASSRSGRGTNEQFF.

This clone occurred a few times. V usage is TRBV5-1 and J usage is TRBJ1-4; no clear D gene. From germline, CDR1 is SGHRS and CDR2 YFSETQ. This CDR3 comprises 14 residues. The V and J ends lost 2 bases and 5 bases respectively, with 10 bases between them. The CDR3 region is CASSLIPENEKLFF. DNA for the CDR3: TGCGCCAGCAGCTTAATCCCAGAGAATGAAAAACTGTTTTTT.

J is TRBJ1-1 and V is TRBV4-1; D remains unclear. The CDR3 contains 14 residues. Trimming left V 0 bases short and J 4 bases short, with 9 bases between. Germline V lookup: CDR1 MGHRA, CDR2 YSYEKL. The CDR3 bases are TGCGCCAGCAGCCAAGAGTGGGAGAGCACTGAAGCTTTCTTT. Its protein is CASSQEWESTEAFF.

CDR3 coding DNA: TGTGCCAGCAGCCCACCCCGGGACTTACCTCCGTACGAGCAGTACTTC. Its translation: CASSPPRDLPPYEQYF. The chain employs TRBV9 and TRBJ2-5; TRBD2 might be the D (6 bases). Matching the DNA end better, TRBJ2-7 makes the J call doubtful. The CDR3 has 16 amino acids. The germline V gene has CDR1 SGDLS and CDR2 YYNGEE.

This clone was counted once. V is TRBV5-1 and J is TRBJ2-7; 8 bases line up with TRBD1. The CDR3 loop spans 14 amino acids. Germline CDR1 SGHRS, CDR2 YFSETQ. V dropped 4 bases and J dropped 5; count of bases not matched to a gene: 8. Here the CDR3 DNA reads TGCGCCAGCAGCCCAACCTCAGGGGGCAACGAGCAGTACTTC. It specifies CASSPTSGGNEQYF.

The rearrangement uses TRBV6-1 and TRBJ2-7; 10 bases fit TRBD1. Germline V gene sequence: CDR1 MNHNS, CDR2 SASEGT. Trimming at V came to 4 bases and at J to 4 bases, leaving 1 base not matched to a gene. This CDR3 contains 13 residues. The CDR3 loop reads CASSVDRGYEQYF. CDR3 in DNA: TGTGCCAGCAGTGTGGACAGGGGGTACGAGCAGTACTTC.

The rearrangement uses TRBV6-5 and TRBJ1-3, with a possible D match to TRBD1 (6 bases). V dropped 7 bases and J dropped 0 bases, with 13 bases sitting between them. This CDR3 comprises 15 residues. Per germline, CDR1 MNHEY and CDR2 SVGAGI. The CDR3 DNA reads as TGTGCCAGCAAACAGGGTACCCTCTCTGGAAACACCATATATTTT. Protein sequence: CASKQGTLSGNTIYF.

V gene TRBV7-8 combines with J gene TRBJ2-1, with TRBD2 matching 9 bases. This CDR3 has 14 amino acids. Germline CDR1 is SGHVS and CDR2 is FQNEAQ. The junction had 5 bases not matched to a gene; V was cut back by 5 bases and J by 6 bases. CDR3 DNA: TGTGCCAGCAGCCCCGGACTAGCGACCAATGAGCAGTTCTTC. Its translation: CASSPGLATNEQFF.

V usage is TRBV19 and J usage is TRBJ2-7, with 7 nucleotides matching TRBD2. This CDR3 has 16 residues. Germline trimming cut 6 bases from V and 7 bases from J; bases unmatched to any gene: 18. Germline-derived CDR1 and CDR2 are LNHDA and SQIVND (reference sequence). The CDR3: CASSPITSAAQREQYF. The DNA for the CDR3 is TGTGCCAGTAGCCCAATTACTAGCGCTGCTCAGCGAGAGCAGTACTTC.

This chain joins TRBV11-2 and TRBJ2-6; D gene uncertain. Between the trimmed V and J ends, which lost 1 base and 4 bases, there was a span of 8 bases. CDR1 is SGHAT and CDR2 is FQNNGV in the germline V gene. The CDR3 has 15 amino acids. Here the CDR3 DNA reads TGTGCCAGCAGCTTAGCTGGGGTCGGGGCCAACGTCCTGACTTTC. Protein product: CASSLAGVGANVLTF.

The gene calls are TRBV5-1 and TRBJ1-4; TRBD1 matches 7 bases. The CDR3 is 14 amino acids. In germline, CDR1 is SGHRS, CDR2 YFSETQ. The V and J ends lost 3 bases and 9 bases, in that order; junction bases with no gene match: 8. The DNA for the CDR3 is TGCGCCAGCAGCTCTCCGGGGACAGATAAAAAACTGTTTTTT. Its protein product is CASSSPGTDKKLFF. Full variable domain (rest looked up from reference TRBV5-1 and TRBJ1-4): KAGVTQTPRYLIKTRGQQVTLSCSPISGHRSVSWYQQTPGQGLQFLFEYFSETQRNKGNFPGRFSGRQFSNSRSEMNVSTLELGDSALYLCASSSPGTDKKLFFGSGTQLSVL.

V and J are TRBV19 and TRBJ2-7; 8 bases are shared with TRBD1. CDR3 length: 14 amino acids. After removal of 5 bases from V and 2 bases from J, the junction contained 5 bases not matched to a gene. Germline-derived CDR1 and CDR2 are LNHDA and SQIVND (reference sequence). The CDR3 coding sequence is TGTGCCAGTAGTTTCACCAGGGGGCCCTACGAGCAGTACTTC. As protein: CASSFTRGPYEQYF. Together with reference TRBV19 and TRBJ2-7, the CDR3 gives the full variable domain: DGGITQSPKYLFRKEGQNVTLSCEQNLNHDAMYWYRQDPGQGLRLIYYSQIVNDFQKGDIAEGYSVSREKKESFPLTVTSAQKNPTAFYLCASSFTRGPYEQYFGPGTRLTVT.

This clone was picked up one time. The sample has other DNA sequences that encode this CDR3 too. The V and J genes are TRBV29-1 and TRBJ2-7; D gene uncertain. Germline V gene sequence: CDR1 SQVTM, CDR2 ANQGSEA. The CDR3 contains 14 residues. Trimming shortened V by 3 bases and J by 6 bases, and 18 bases separated the two germline ends. The CDR3 nucleotides read TGCAGCGTTGAGTCCGCCCTTAGTACTGGCGAGCAGTACTTC. Residues: CSVESALSTGEQYF.

This chain links TRBV5-1 with TRBJ2-6; D gene unclear. Looked up from germline, CDR1 is SGHRS and CDR2 is YFSETQ. This CDR3 is 14 amino acids long. V lost 7 bases, J lost 0 bases, and 8 bases lay in between. For the CDR3, the DNA is TGCGCCAGCGCGACAAGCTCTGGGGCCAACGTCCTGACTTTC. Its translation is CASATSSGANVLTF. The entire variable domain, with the rest obtained from reference TRBV5-1 and TRBJ2-6, is as follows: KAGVTQTPRYLIKTRGQQVTLSCSPISGHRSVSWYQQTPGQGLQFLFEYFSETQRNKGNFPGRFSGRQFSNSRSEMNVSTLELGDSALYLCASATSSGANVLTFGAGSRLTVL.

The chain combines TRBV19 with TRBJ1-2, with D uncertain. The length of the CDR3 is 14 residues. Germline CDR1 and CDR2: LNHDA and SQIVND (reference sequence). V gave up 4 bases and J gave up 5 bases, with 14 bases separating them. The CDR3 spells CASSTGPTPYGYTF. CDR3 bases: TGTGCCAGTAGTACCGGCCCTACCCCTTATGGCTACACCTTC.

The V and J genes are TRBV9 and TRBJ2-7; D not certain. The germline V and J ends were trimmed by 4 bases and 2 bases, with 13 bases remaining between them. Germline lookup yields CDR1 SGDLS and CDR2 YYNGEE. This CDR3 has 14 amino acids. DNA of the CDR3: TGTGCCAGCAGCCTCGGGTCGGCAACCTACGAGCAGTACTTC. Translation gives CASSLGSATYEQYF.

The J gene is TRBJ2-2, the V gene TRBV18; D is uncertain. V was clipped by 6 bases and J by 11 bases, with 13 bases between them. Germline values: CDR1 KGHSH, CDR2 LQKENI. This CDR3 is 12 amino acids long. The CDR3 region has the DNA TGTGCCAGCTCCACCCTGGGCAGCGAGCTGTTTTTT. It yields the protein CASSTLGSELFF. Drawing the rest from reference TRBV18 and TRBJ2-2, the complete variable domain is NAGVMQNPRHLVRRRGQEARLRCSPMKGHSHVYWYRQLPEEGLKFMVYLQKENIIDESGMPKERFSAEFPKEGPSILRIQQVVRGDSAAYFCASSTLGSELFFGEGSRLTVL.

The chain uses TRBV14 and TRBJ1-1, with a possible D match to TRBD1 (5 bases). This CDR3 is built from 13 residues. Germline CDR1 SGHDN, CDR2 FVKESK. Between the trimmed V and J ends, which lost 2 bases and 8 bases, there was a span of 12 bases. Here the CDR3 DNA reads TGTGCCAGCAGCCAATATCAGGGTTTAGAAGCTTTCTTT. This encodes CASSQYQGLEAFF.

The CDR3: CASSLRAGVRYEQYF. The CDR3 nucleotides read TGTGCCAGCAGCTTACGTGCGGGAGTAAGGTACGAGCAGTACTTC. This sequence joins TRBV7-9 and TRBJ2-7; 7 bases fit TRBD2. The CDR3 has 15 amino acids. V dropped 2 bases and J dropped 4; count of bases not matched to a gene: 8. Germline V gene lookup returns CDR1 SEHNR and CDR2 FQNEAQ (reference sequence).

V gene TRBV6-1 combines with J gene TRBJ2-7; the D call may be TRBD1 or TRBD2 (5 bases each). This CDR3 region has 10 residues. Per germline, CDR1 MNHNS and CDR2 SASEGT. V lost 6 bases and J 9 bases, leaving 9 bases between the germline ends. CDR3 residues: CASRNGAQYF. In DNA, the CDR3 is TGTGCCAGCAGGAACGGGGCGCAGTACTTC.

The chain has TRBV18 and TRBJ2-7; a weak D match, TRBD1 (6 bases). CDR3 length: 22 amino acids. Trimming pared 3 bases from V and 3 bases from J, leaving 36 bases between. From germline, CDR1 is KGHSH and CDR2 LQKENI. In DNA, the CDR3 is TGTGCCAGCTCACCTTTTCCCCGGAGAACAGGGACCTTAAGAATTCCCTACTACGAGCAGTACTTC. It encodes CASSPFPRRTGTLRIPYYEQYF. The entire variable domain, with the rest obtained from reference TRBV18 and TRBJ2-7, is as follows: NAGVMQNPRHLVRRRGQEARLRCSPMKGHSHVYWYRQLPEEGLKFMVYLQKENIIDESGMPKERFSAEFPKEGPSILRIQQVVRGDSAAYFCASSPFPRRTGTLRIPYYEQYFGPGTRLTVT.

The rearrangement uses TRBV29-1 and TRBJ2-2; 9 bases are a match to TRBD1. V trimming: 5 bases; J trimming: 4 bases; junction bases outside the gene matches: 5. CDR1 SQVTM and CDR2 ANQGSEA come from the germline V gene. The CDR3 sequence is 14 residues long. The DNA for the CDR3 is TGCAGCGTTACTACGACAGGGGGCACCGGGGAGCTGTTTTTT. This sequence encodes CSVTTTGGTGELFF.

The chain has TRBV11-3 and TRBJ2-1; 8 bases map to TRBD2. The CDR3 length is 15 residues. The junction had 9 bases not matched to a gene; V was cut back by 5 bases and J by 6 bases. Germline values: CDR1 SGHNT, CDR2 YENEEA. CDR3 sequence reads: CASSPPGTRGNEQFF. CDR3 nucleotide sequence: TGTGCCAGCAGCCCGCCGGGGACTAGGGGCAATGAGCAGTTCTTC. Together with reference TRBV11-3 and TRBJ2-1, the CDR3 gives the full variable domain: EAGVVQSPRYKIIEKKQPVAFWCNPISGHNTLYWYLQNLGQGPELLIRYENEEAVDDSQLPKDRFSAERLKGVDSTLKIQPAELGDSAVYLCASSPPGTRGNEQFFGPGTRLTVL.

This rearrangement joins TRBV6-5 to TRBJ1-1, with 7 bases lining up with TRBD1. Germline V gives CDR1 MNHEY, CDR2 SVGAGI. The CDR3 length is 11 residues. The ends lost 6 bases at V and 7 bases at J; junction bases unmatched: 2. The CDR3 DNA is TGTGCCAGCAGCCGGGACAGTGAAGCTTTCTTT. As protein: CASSRDSEAFF.